A single sample is the source of the 25 T cell receptor beta chains below, sequenced in a study of T cell repertoires in cytomegalovirus infection. TCRdb reprocessed the reads via MiXCR and lists one record per CDR3 protein. The sample yields under 600,000 distinct CDR3 sequences, 16% seen once. Specimen: CD8+ T cells from PBMCs. Receptor source: a human donor in good health (CMV status not recorded). Some clones in this sample may be carry-over from other donors' samples.

This clonotype was observed a few times. The V gene is TRBV10-2, the J gene TRBJ1-5, with D hard to call. There are 14 residues in the CDR3. From germline, CDR1 is WSHSY and CDR2 SAAADI. Between the trimmed V and J ends, which lost 10 bases and 5 bases, there was a span of 18 bases. CDR3 DNA sequence: TGCGCCACAAGGTCACCGGACGACCATCAGCCCCAGCATTTT. Its translation is CATRSPDDHQPQHF.

This clonotype was observed many times. The gene calls are TRBV27 and TRBJ1-2, with a tentative D call TRBD1 (6 bases). V dropped 6 bases and J dropped 5 bases, with 19 bases sitting between them. The germline CDR1 and CDR2 sequences are MNHEY and SMNVEV (reference sequence). CDR3 size: 15 residues. The CDR3 here is CASSRTTGKVYGYTF. DNA of the CDR3: TGTGCCAGCAGCCGCACAACAGGGAAGGTGTATGGCTACACCTTC.

This clonotype has more than one count but fewer than ten. V is TRBV5-4 and J is TRBJ2-7; 12 positions agree with TRBD2. After removal of 0 bases from V and 3 bases from J, the junction contained 4 bases not matched to a gene. CDR1 is SGHNT and CDR2 is YYREEE in the germline V gene (reference sequence). The CDR3 extends over 16 amino acids. In DNA, the CDR3 is TGTGCCAGCAGCTTGGGACTAGCGGGGGTTATCTACGAGCAGTACTTC. Its protein product is CASSLGLAGVIYEQYF.

This clonotype was detected a few times. V gene TRBV10-3 combines with J gene TRBJ1-1; D perhaps matches TRBD1 (5 bases). V was cut by 6 bases and J by 4 bases, with 12 bases left in between. The CDR3 sequence is 13 residues long. Germline CDR1 and CDR2: ENHRY and SYGVKD. CDR3 in DNA: TGTGCCATCAGCGAGGGACTGGGCACTGAAGCTTTCTTT. Protein sequence: CAISEGLGTEAFF.

As regards this clonotype: A read error may explain this, as a much larger clone is one base away. Lacking the conserved final phenylalanine or tryptophan, this CDR3 likely reflects a read error. The rearrangement uses TRBV6-5 and TRBJ2-7; D perhaps matches TRBD2 (5 bases). Looked up from germline, CDR1 is MNHEY and CDR2 is SVGAGI. The germline V and J ends were trimmed by 4 bases and 4 bases, with 14 bases remaining between them. The CDR3 sequence is 14 residues long. CDR3 nucleotide sequence: TGTGCCAGCAGTTTTACGGAGGACGTGTACGAGCAGTACTTA. Protein product: CASSFTEDVYEQYL.

Notes on this clonotype: This may arise from a read error, as a much more abundant clone is one base away. The chain has TRBV4-2 and TRBJ2-7; TRBD1 is a possible D gene (5 bases). The germline V gene has CDR1 LGHNA and CDR2 YNFKEQ. The CDR3 consists of 16 residues. The CDR3 is CASNQDLQQGYYEQYF. The DNA of the CDR3 is TGTGCCAGCAACCAAGATTTGCAGCAGGGATACTACGAGCAGTACTTC.

This clonotype was detected many times. The J gene is TRBJ2-1, the V gene TRBV6-2 or TRBV6-3, with 7 nucleotides matching TRBD2. The germline CDR1 and CDR2 sequences are MNHEY and SVGEGT. V lost 3 bases, J lost 1 base, and 9 bases stayed unmatched. CDR3 length equals 17 residues. CDR3 sequence: CASSYSSSGVSYNEQFF. CDR3 DNA: TGTGCCAGCAGTTATTCATCCAGCGGGGTATCCTACAATGAGCAGTTCTTC.

J is TRBJ2-7 and V is TRBV10-3, with D uncertain. CDR1 is ENHRY, CDR2 SYGVKD, per germline. The CDR3 has 13 amino acids. The V gene lost 6 bases and the J gene lost 4 bases, with 13 bases spanning the gap. The CDR3 protein is CAISGYRAYEQYF. The CDR3 bases are TGTGCCATCAGCGGGTACAGAGCTTACGAGCAGTACTTC.

This clonotype was seen repeatedly, ten times or more. The chain is built from TRBV12-3 or TRBV12-4 and TRBJ2-2; TRBD1 aligns across 8 bases. There are 15 residues in the CDR3. After removal of 6 bases from V and 3 bases from J, the junction contained 6 bases not matched to a gene. The CDR3 region has the DNA TGTGCCAGCAGCCCGGACAGGGAGGACACCGGGGAGCTGTTTTTT. Its translation: CASSPDREDTGELFF.

In this sample, this clonotype turned up many times. The chain couples TRBV28 to TRBJ1-1; 10 bases agree with TRBD1. Trimming cost V 5 bases and J 4 bases; bases outside gene matches: 13. Germline V gene sequence: CDR1 MDHEN, CDR2 SYDVKM. The CDR3 runs to 17 residues. This CDR3 is CASSPPGQGLGGTEAFF. The CDR3, as DNA: TGTGCCAGCAGTCCCCCGGGACAGGGGCTCGGGGGCACTGAAGCTTTCTTT.

This clonotype was seen at least ten times. This chain connects TRBV7-3 to TRBJ2-5, with TRBD1 matching 11 bases. Germline CDR1 reads SGHTA; CDR2 reads FQGTGA. V gave up 5 bases and J gave up 7 bases; unmatched junction bases: 6. This CDR3 is built from 14 residues. The CDR3 here is CASSEPGQGGTQYF. The CDR3 DNA reads as TGTGCCAGCAGCGAGCCGGGACAGGGGGGGACCCAGTACTTC.

As concerns this clonotype: A much larger clone differs from this one at a single base, so this may be a read error. The rearrangement uses TRBV7-8 and TRBJ2-2; D gene uncertain. CDR1 and CDR2 (germline): SGHVS, FQNEAQ. V was shortened by 7 bases and J by 7 bases, with 7 bases between the two germline ends. The CDR3 consists of 11 residues. CDR3 sequence: CASNPLGELFF. For the CDR3, the DNA is TGTGCCAGCAACCCACTCGGGGAGCTGTTTTTT.

This clonotype showed up just a few times. V is TRBV6-6 and J is TRBJ2-1; no clear D gene. V lost 2 bases, J lost 5 bases, and 10 bases lay in between. Germline CDR1 and CDR2: MNHNY and SVGAGI (reference sequence). This CDR3 region has 14 residues. The CDR3 DNA reads TGTGCCAGCAGTTACCCTCGGGCGGACAATGAGCAGTTCTTC. This gives the protein CASSYPRADNEQFF.

This clonotype was counted only a few times. This chain connects TRBV13 to TRBJ2-7; 13 bases match TRBD2. Trimming took 6 bases from V and 5 from J; bases not matched to a gene: 7. The CDR3 extends over 15 amino acids. The V gene's germline CDR1 is PRHDT and CDR2 FYEKMQ (reference sequence). CDR3 region: CASSRLAGGDNEQYF. In DNA form, the CDR3 reads TGTGCCAGCAGTCGACTAGCGGGGGGCGATAACGAGCAGTACTTC.

A few counts support this clonotype. The chain combines TRBV5-6 with TRBJ2-1; TRBD1 matches at 8 bases. The germline CDR1 and CDR2 sequences are SGHDT and YYEEEE. The V and J ends lost 2 bases and 3 bases, in that order; junction bases with no gene match: 16. This CDR3 region has 19 residues. CDR3 loop: CASSFALPGTGSFYNEQFF. Here the CDR3 DNA reads TGTGCCAGCAGCTTCGCACTCCCCGGGACAGGCAGTTTCTACAATGAGCAGTTCTTC.

The J gene is TRBJ2-7, the V gene TRBV28, with D unclear. V was pared by 3 bases and J by 2 bases, with 14 bases between. The CDR3 totals 15 residues. Germline loops: CDR1 MDHEN, CDR2 SYDVKM. The CDR3 protein is CASSFGQVDAYEQYF. The CDR3, as DNA: TGTGCCAGCAGTTTTGGTCAGGTAGACGCCTACGAGCAGTACTTC. The variable domain in full, completed from reference TRBV28 and TRBJ2-7, reads DVKVTQSSRYLVKRTGEKVFLECVQDMDHENMFWYRQDPGLGLRLIYFSYDVKMKEKGDIPEGYSVSREKKERFSLILESASTNQTSMYLCASSFGQVDAYEQYFGPGTRLTVT.

This clonotype was seen a few times. Sequence at one end of the junction differs from germline and may be a read error. The chain is built from TRBV19 and TRBJ1-5; the D gene is possibly TRBD1 (5 bases). Germline CDR1 and CDR2: LNHDA and SQIVND (reference sequence). There are 14 residues in the CDR3. In DNA, the CDR3 is TGTGCCAGTAGAATAGTACAGGTCATTCAGCCCCAGCATTTT. Translated: CASRIVQVIQPQHF.

Concerning this clonotype itself: This sequence may be a read error, since a much larger clone differs from it by one base. V gene TRBV6-5 combines with J gene TRBJ2-7; TRBD1 agrees at 7 bases. This CDR3 contains 14 residues. With 7 bases clipped from V and 2 bases from J, the junction kept 8 bases outside the gene matches. The germline CDR1 and CDR2 sequences are MNHEY and SVGAGI. CDR3 region: CASKSGTDTYEQYF. CDR3 coding DNA: TGTGCCAGCAAATCCGGGACAGACACCTACGAGCAGTACTTC.

This clonotype has only a few counts. V usage is TRBV6-6 and J usage is TRBJ2-2, with 8 bases aligning to TRBD1. There are 15 residues in the CDR3. Germline V gene data show CDR1 as MNHNY and CDR2 as SVGAGI (reference sequence). J gave up 0 bases and V 6 bases, and 3 bases lay outside the gene matches. This chain's CDR3 is CASRDRAANTGELFF. The CDR3 region has the DNA TGTGCCAGCAGGGACAGGGCCGCGAACACCGGGGAGCTGTTTTTT.

Many counts were recorded for this clonotype. The J gene is TRBJ2-5, the V gene TRBV12-5, with D possibly called TRBD1 or TRBD2 (5 bases each). CDR3 length: 12 amino acids. CDR1 is LGHNT and CDR2 is FRNRAP in the germline V gene. CDR3 loop: CATGRTQETQYF. In DNA, the CDR3 is TGTGCCACGGGACGGACCCAAGAGACCCAGTACTTC.

There are many counts of this clonotype. This chain connects TRBV10-3 to TRBJ1-1; 7 bases agree with TRBD1. Germline V gene data show CDR1 as ENHRY and CDR2 as SYGVKD. This CDR3 contains 16 residues. Trimming cost V 3 bases and J 0 bases; bases outside gene matches: 7. Written as DNA, the CDR3 is TGTGCCATCAGTGACCCAGGGGGGGCAATGAACACTGAAGCTTTCTTT. Protein: CAISDPGGAMNTEAFF.

The sample holds a few counts of this clonotype. This chain joins TRBV19 and TRBJ1-2; maybe TRBD1 (5 bases). CDR3 length equals 12 residues. CDR1 is LNHDA and CDR2 is SQIVND in the germline V gene (reference sequence). V lost 9 bases and J 8 bases, leaving 16 bases between the germline ends. For the CDR3, the DNA is TGTGCCAGCTTTCGAGGACAAGGAGGCTACACCTTC. Translated: CASFRGQGGYTF.

Many counts were recorded for this clonotype. The V and J genes are TRBV6-5 and TRBJ2-6, with D perhaps TRBD2 (6 bases). This CDR3 has 17 residues. Germline values: CDR1 MNHEY, CDR2 SVGAGI. The V gene lost 7 bases and the J gene lost 4 bases, with 20 bases spanning the gap. CDR3 nucleotides: TGTGCCAGCACCCCCTCCCAGGAGGGACTGGGGGCCAACGTCCTGACTTTC. Translation: CASTPSQEGLGANVLTF.

The CDR3 nucleotides read TGCGCCAGCAGCTTGTCGGCGGGGGGCGATTACAATGAGCAGTTCTTC. It encodes CASSLSAGGDYNEQFF. The rearrangement links TRBV5-1 to TRBJ2-1; 8 bases line up with TRBD2. The ends lost 1 base at V and 4 bases at J; junction bases unmatched: 7. In germline, CDR1 is SGHRS, CDR2 YFSETQ. The CDR3 sequence is 16 residues long.

This clonotype was recorded at least ten times. The chain is built from TRBV7-6 and TRBJ1-1, with D tentatively TRBD1 (6 bases). The V gene's germline CDR1 is SGHVS and CDR2 FNYEAQ. This CDR3 spans 17 amino acids. V was shortened by 4 bases and J by 1 base, with 19 bases between the two germline ends. The CDR3 DNA reads TGTGCCAGCAGCTCTCCCGGGACACGGGGATGGAACACTGAAGCTTTCTTT. Translating gives CASSSPGTRGWNTEAFF.